A single sample is the source of the 19 T cell receptor beta chains below, sequenced in a study of OX40 agonist ivuxolimab in advanced cancers. Data came from immunoSEQ multiplex PCR; TCRdb stores just in-frame clones and leaves some out. The repertoire holds around 94,000 clones, around 87% seen once, with about 0.33% in the top ten. Sequences were derived from CD4+ or CD8+ T cells sorted from blood, sampled in a trial of the OX40 agonist ivuxolimab. These receptors originate from an adult with an advanced solid tumor such as melanoma, head and neck, liver or kidney cancer.

This chain joins TRBV9 and TRBJ2-5; 8 positions agree with TRBD2. The ends lost 3 bases at V and 2 bases at J; junction bases unmatched: 6. The CDR3 extends over 15 amino acids. Germline CDR1 and CDR2: SGDLS and YYNGEE. CDR3 bases: TGTGCCAGCAGCGAACAAGCGGGGGCACAAGAGACCCAGTACTTC. Translated, it gives CASSEQAGAQETQYF.

Of note for this clone: The junction does not match germline at one end; this may be a read error. The chain is built from TRBV5-4 and TRBJ2-3, with 7 nucleotides matching TRBD2. In germline, CDR1 is SGHNT, CDR2 YYREEE (reference sequence). CDR3 length equals 14 residues. For the CDR3, the DNA is TGTGCCAGCAGCCCCCGTTCCGCTGGGGGGGTTTTGGATTTT. It yields the protein CASSPRSAGGVLDF.

CDR3 amino acids: CASSPRTGGTGELFF. In nucleotides, the CDR3 is TGTGCCAGCTCACCAAGGACAGGAGGCACCGGGGAGCTGTTTTTT. V gene TRBV18 combines with J gene TRBJ2-2, with TRBD1 matching 7 bases. The length of the CDR3 is 15 residues. The V segment lost 2 bases and the J segment 4 bases; nucleotides outside the gene matches: 4. Germline V CDR1 and CDR2: KGHSH, LQKENI.

The chain combines TRBV10-1 with TRBJ2-5, with 9 bases fitting TRBD2. The trim removed 2 bases at V and 1 base at J, leaving 5 bases unmatched. The CDR3 totals 16 residues. Germline V gene data show CDR1 as WNHNN and CDR2 as SYGVQD (reference sequence). The CDR3 region is CASSENPAGGQETQYF. CDR3 bases: TGCGCCAGCAGTGAGAACCCAGCGGGGGGCCAAGAGACCCAGTACTTC.

The chain carries TRBV6-5 and TRBJ2-1; D gene ambiguous. Germline CDR1 MNHEY, CDR2 SVGAGI. V lost 6 bases and J 9 bases, leaving 12 bases between the germline ends. The CDR3 consists of 12 residues. DNA for the CDR3: TGTGCCAGCAGCGCTCTGGGTGGTGAGCAGTTCTTC. It codes for CASSALGGEQFF.

The chain couples TRBV25-1 to TRBJ1-6; 7 bases agree with TRBD1. There are 14 residues in the CDR3. V was pared by 5 bases and J by 7 bases, with 5 bases of the junction left unmatched. CDR1 MGHDK and CDR2 SYGVNS come from the germline V gene. The CDR3 DNA reads TGTGCCAGCAGTCATCAGGGGGGGAATTCACCCCTCCACTTT. Residues: CASSHQGGNSPLHF.

This chain connects TRBV2 to TRBJ2-2, with unresolved D. Germline V lookup: CDR1 SNHLY, CDR2 FYNNEI. The CDR3 spans 12 residues. V lost 8 bases and J lost 0, with 4 bases in between. CDR3: CASLPNTGELFF. CDR3 nucleotide sequence: TGTGCCAGCCTCCCGAACACCGGGGAGCTGTTTTTT.

The chain employs TRBV5-4 and TRBJ2-7; possibly TRBD2 for D (5 bases). The V end was cut by 0 bases, the J end by 7 bases, with 14 bases between. CDR1 is SGHNT, CDR2 YYREEE, per germline (reference sequence). CDR3 length: 14 amino acids. This CDR3 reads CASSLALWGAEQYF. The CDR3, as DNA: TGTGCCAGCAGCTTGGCATTGTGGGGAGCTGAGCAGTACTTC. The whole variable domain, remainder taken from reference TRBV5-4 and TRBJ2-7, is ETGVTQSPTHLIKTRGQQVTLRCSSQSGHNTVSWYQQALGQGPQFIFQYYREEENGRGNFPPRFSGLQFPNYSSELNVNALELDDSALYLCASSLALWGAEQYFGPGTRLTVT.

The rearrangement joins TRBV27 to TRBJ2-5; 7 bases agree with TRBD2. The CDR3 has 18 residues. Unmatched junction bases numbered 16, after V lost 2 bases and J lost 4 bases. CDR1 is MNHEY, CDR2 SMNVEV, per germline (reference sequence). CDR3 region: CASSLGAIASGKGETQYF. The CDR3 coding sequence is TGTGCCAGCAGTTTAGGTGCTATAGCTAGCGGTAAAGGAGAGACCCAGTACTTC.

V usage is TRBV6-5 and J usage is TRBJ2-4; 8 bases fit TRBD1. The V segment lost 5 bases and the J segment 1 base; nucleotides outside the gene matches: 4. The CDR3 is 15 residues long. Germline lookup yields CDR1 MNHEY and CDR2 SVGAGI. The CDR3 spells CASSGDRGAKNIQYF. CDR3 nucleotides: TGTGCCAGCAGTGGTGACAGGGGTGCCAAAAACATTCAGTACTTC.

The genes are TRBV9 and TRBJ2-1; the match to TRBD1 covers 9 bases. CDR3 size: 15 residues. Germline V gene sequence: CDR1 SGDLS, CDR2 YYNGEE. The junction had 8 bases not matched to a gene; V was cut back by 6 bases and J by 4 bases. This CDR3 reads CASTLDGQGYNEQFF. For the CDR3, the DNA is TGTGCCAGCACCCTTGATGGACAGGGGTACAATGAGCAGTTCTTC.

In regard to this clone: One junction end does not reproduce the germline sequence, and a read error may be involved. This chain joins TRBV15 and TRBJ1-3; D is perhaps TRBD1 (6 bases). Germline CDR1 LNHNV, CDR2 YYDKDF (reference sequence). The CDR3 has 15 amino acids. The CDR3 reads CATSRDFIDVQGFLF. The CDR3 region has the DNA TGTGCCACCAGCAGAGATTTCATAGACGTACAGGGTTTCCTTTTT. Full variable domain (missing parts from reference TRBV15 and TRBJ1-3): DAMVIQNPRYQVTQFGKPVTLSCSQTLNHNVMYWYQQKSSQAPKLLFHYYDKDFNNEADTPDNFQSRRPNTSFCFLDIRSPGLGDTAMYLCATSRDFIDVQGFLFGEGSWLTVV.

The V call is TRBV6-5, the J call TRBJ2-3; TRBD2 might be the D (6 bases). Trimming pared 0 bases from V and 0 bases from J, leaving 7 bases between. In germline, CDR1 is MNHEY, CDR2 SVGAGI. The CDR3 extends over 15 amino acids. The CDR3 spells CASSYSGGSTDTQYF. The CDR3 DNA is TGTGCCAGCAGTTACTCGGGGGGTAGCACAGATACGCAGTATTTT.

The chain carries TRBV4-1 and TRBJ2-5, with D unresolved. The germline V gene has CDR1 MGHRA and CDR2 YSYEKL. V was trimmed by 0 bases and J by 5 bases, leaving 16 bases between them. The length of the CDR3 is 16 residues. The CDR3 region has the DNA TGCGCCAGCAGCCAAGATCGAGGTGGCGCCGGGGAGACCCAGTACTTC. Translating gives CASSQDRGGAGETQYF.

The chain has TRBV7-9 and TRBJ2-5, with a tentative D call TRBD2 (5 bases). The CDR3 runs to 15 residues. The V and J ends lost 2 bases and 5 bases respectively, with 15 bases between them. Germline V gene sequence: CDR1 SEHNR, CDR2 FQNEAQ (reference sequence). CDR3 in DNA: TGTGCCAGCAGCTTACTATCCGGGTCGGGGGAGACCCAGTACTTC. The encoded protein is CASSLLSGSGETQYF.

In the case of this clone: Other DNA sequences in this sample translate to the same CDR3. The chain is built from TRBV15 and TRBJ2-7; 9 positions match TRBD1. J gave up 3 bases and V 0 bases, and 6 bases lay outside the gene matches. This CDR3 is built from 16 residues. CDR1 and CDR2 (germline): LNHNV, YYDKDF (reference sequence). CDR3 residues: CATSREIPGQGYEQYF. The DNA of the CDR3 is TGTGCCACCAGCAGAGAAATACCGGGACAGGGCTACGAGCAGTACTTC.

The J gene is TRBJ2-5, the V gene TRBV29-1, with D unresolved. V dropped 7 bases and J dropped 0 bases, with 9 bases sitting between them. Germline V lookup: CDR1 SQVTM, CDR2 ANQGSEA. The CDR3 totals 12 residues. The CDR3 region has the DNA TGCAGCGGCCGACTGAACCAAGAGACCCAGTACTTC. It encodes CSGRLNQETQYF.

V and J are TRBV6-1 and TRBJ2-7; tentatively, D is TRBD1 (7 bases). Germline assignment: CDR1 MNHNS and CDR2 SASEGT. This CDR3 is built from 16 residues. Trimming removed 4 bases from V and 0 bases from J, with 16 bases in between. The CDR3 loop is CASSGARQGGSYEQYF. CDR3 coding DNA: TGTGCCAGCAGTGGCGCGCGACAGGGAGGCTCCTACGAGCAGTACTTC.

The V gene is TRBV7-9, the J gene TRBJ2-2; a possible D gene is TRBD1 (5 bases). Trimming cost V 5 bases and J 4 bases, with 8 bases left between them. Per germline, CDR1 SEHNR and CDR2 FQNEAQ (reference sequence). The CDR3 loop spans 13 amino acids. The DNA of the CDR3 is TGTGCCAGCAGCCGACAGTTCACCGGGGAGCTGTTTTTT. It translates to CASSRQFTGELFF.